The next 9 T cell receptor beta chains were all read from a single sample in a study of cytomegalovirus exposure and HLA in healthy donors. 13 Jbeta primers and 60 Vbeta primers were used for the PCR. Profiled with immunoSEQ multiplex PCR; TCRdb holds only in-frame clones, not every one. The data contain around 150,000 clones, less than 85% of them singletons. The sequencing sample was made of PBMCs. The receptors were gathered from a middle-aged man in good health and CMV-seropositive.

About this clone itself: One end of the junction does not line up with germline, which may come from a read error. CDR3 sequence reads: CAISESKDRTRF. DNA of the CDR3: TGTGCCATCAGTGAGTCGAAGGACAGGACCCGCTTC. V gene TRBV10-3 combines with J gene TRBJ1-2, with 7 nucleotides matching TRBD1. The length of the CDR3 is 12 residues. Germline lookup yields CDR1 ENHRY and CDR2 SYGVKD.

This chain connects TRBV30 to TRBJ1-2; 7 nucleotides align to TRBD1. CDR3 length equals 14 residues. V dropped 8 bases and J dropped 8; count of bases not matched to a gene: 17. The germline V gene has CDR1 GTSNPN and CDR2 SVGIG (reference sequence). This CDR3 reads CALHRGRRVWGYTF. For the CDR3, the DNA is TGTGCCCTACACAGGGGAAGGAGGGTTTGGGGCTACACCTTC.

The V call is TRBV28, the J call TRBJ2-4; weak D call: TRBD2 (5 bases). Germline CDR1 MDHEN, CDR2 SYDVKM. This CDR3 is built from 15 residues. V lost 5 bases to trimming and J lost 0 bases, with 11 bases between them. The chain's CDR3 is CASSPTGLAKNIQYF. CDR3 bases: TGTGCCAGCAGTCCAACCGGACTAGCCAAAAACATTCAGTACTTC.

The rearrangement links TRBV6-1 to TRBJ1-1, with D possibly matching TRBD1 (5 bases). CDR1 is MNHNS and CDR2 is SASEGT in the germline V gene. The CDR3 covers 14 residues. V was shortened by 2 bases and J by 1 base, with 8 bases between the two germline ends. DNA of the CDR3: TGTGCCAGCAGTGAAAGGGGATGGAACACTGAAGCTTTCTTT. Residues: CASSERGWNTEAFF.

This sequence joins TRBV29-1 and TRBJ2-3; D is perhaps TRBD1 (6 bases). CDR3 length: 14 amino acids. Looked up from germline, CDR1 is SQVTM and CDR2 is ANQGSEA. Trimming pared 1 base from V and 0 bases from J, leaving 8 bases between. As DNA, the CDR3 is TGCAGCGTTGAAGCAAGGGGGAGCACAGATACGCAGTATTTT. Translation: CSVEARGSTDTQYF.

The chain has TRBV5-1 and TRBJ2-3; a weak D match, TRBD1 (6 bases). The CDR3 has 15 residues. Germline lookup yields CDR1 SGHRS and CDR2 YFSETQ. V lost 4 bases and J lost 0, with 12 bases in between. This CDR3 reads CASSLGTQSTDTQYF. As DNA, the CDR3 is TGCGCCAGCAGCCTCGGGACACAAAGCACAGATACGCAGTATTTT.

CDR3 nucleotide sequence: TGTGCCAGCAGCGTAGAGAGTAGCGGGTGGAGGCAGTACTTC. This gives the protein CASSVESSGWRQYF. J is TRBJ2-7 and V is TRBV9; the match to TRBD2 covers 7 bases. J gave up 9 bases and V 0 bases, and 9 bases lay outside the gene matches. Germline loops: CDR1 SGDLS, CDR2 YYNGEE. The CDR3 runs 14 residues. The whole variable domain, filled in from reference TRBV9 and TRBJ2-7, reads DSGVTQTPKHLITATGQRVTLRCSPRSGDLSVYWYQQSLDQGLQFLIQYYNGEERAKGNILERFSAQQFPDLHSELNLSSLELGDSALYFCASSVESSGWRQYFGPGTRLTVT.

V is TRBV5-1 and J is TRBJ2-5, with TRBD2 matching 13 bases. The CDR3 consists of 16 residues. After removal of 5 bases from V and 4 bases from J, the junction contained 8 bases not matched to a gene. Germline values: CDR1 SGHRS, CDR2 YFSETQ. CDR3 region: CASRLAGLAGVETQYF. CDR3 DNA: TGCGCCAGCAGGCTGGCAGGACTAGCGGGAGTAGAGACCCAGTACTTC.

The rearrangement links TRBV5-6 to TRBJ1-1; weak D call: TRBD1 (6 bases). The CDR3 loop spans 15 amino acids. V lost 4 bases and J 7 bases, leaving 20 bases between the germline ends. Germline CDR1 SGHDT, CDR2 YYEEEE. The CDR3 protein is CASSQAGGEGYEAFF. The CDR3, as DNA: TGTGCCAGCAGCCAGGCGGGGGGCGAGGGCTATGAAGCTTTCTTT.